The T cell receptor (beta chain) under discussion was sequenced for a study of regulatory T cells in long-lasting Graves disease. The sample's time point: newly diagnosed GD, antithyroid drugs for less than 3 months. The TCR library was prepared using RNA isolated from PBMCs. iRepertoire HTBI primers and Arm-PCR of CDR3 regions built TCR beta libraries. Using its own MiXCR run on the multiplex PCR reads, TCRdb lists one record per CDR3 protein. The sample consists of approximately 440,000 distinct CDR3 sequences, about 17% of them appearing once. This clonotype was observed at least ten times. These data were also reused for a study on T cells in Graves' hyperthyroidism and ophthalmopathy.

This TCR was sampled from a man in his forties with Graves disease. Specimen: peripheral blood mononuclear cells (PBMCs), collected at new diagnosis, from a patient treated with antithyroid drugs.

The CDR3 DNA reads as TGCAGCGTTGAAGATATGGTGCTGGGAGTCTATGGCTACACCTTC. Translated, it gives CSVEDMVLGVYGYTF. The V and J genes are TRBV29-1 and TRBJ1-2; D gene ambiguous. This CDR3 contains 15 residues. Trimming removed 0 bases at V and 4 bases at J, with 15 bases between. The V gene's germline CDR1 is SQVTM and CDR2 ANQGSEA. The variable domain in full, completed from reference TRBV29-1 and TRBJ1-2, reads SAVISQKPSRDICQRGTSLTIQCQVDSQVTMMFWYRQQPGQSLTLIATANQGSEATYESGFVIDKFPISRPNLTFSTLTVSNMSPEDSSIYLCSVEDMVLGVYGYTFGSGTRLTVV.